A single sample gave rise to the 11 T cell receptor beta chains below, sequenced in a study of shared clonotypes between healthy human individuals. Positively selected for CCR7, the CD45RO-negative cells used as naive CD8 cells excluded terminally differentiated effector memory CD45RA+ cells. Data came from immunoSEQ multiplex PCR; TCRdb stores just in-frame clones and leaves some out. The table records about 2 million clones, just under 95% of them present only once. Sequencing was carried out using naive CD8+ T cells sorted from blood. These receptors all come from a man between 18 and 35 years old in good health.

Turning to this clone: Other DNA variants within this sample encode the same CDR3. J is TRBJ2-6 and V is TRBV7-6; 7 nucleotides match TRBD2. This CDR3 region has 16 residues. Germline V CDR1 and CDR2: SGHVS, FNYEAQ. Unmatched junction bases numbered 0, after V lost 1 base and J lost 0 bases. The CDR3 DNA reads TGTGCCAGCAGCTTAGGGGGGGGCTCTGGGGCCAACGTCCTGACTTTC. Residues: CASSLGGGSGANVLTF.

The rearrangement uses TRBV13 and TRBJ1-2, with 12 bases lining up with TRBD1. The ends lost 5 bases at V and 8 bases at J; junction bases unmatched: 6. The CDR3 consists of 14 residues. CDR1 and CDR2 (germline): PRHDT, FYEKMQ (reference sequence). The CDR3 region is CASSPGQGAYGYTF. CDR3 bases: TGTGCCAGCAGCCCGGGACAGGGGGCTTACGGCTACACCTTC.

The chain couples TRBV27 to TRBJ2-7; D is possibly TRBD1 (5 bases). Germline lookup yields CDR1 MNHEY and CDR2 SMNVEV (reference sequence). The CDR3 extends over 13 amino acids. V lost 2 bases, J lost 3 bases, and 8 bases lay in between. The CDR3 is CASSLKRGYEQYF. CDR3 DNA sequence: TGTGCCAGCAGTTTAAAAAGGGGCTACGAGCAGTACTTC.

The chain couples TRBV27 to TRBJ1-4; TRBD1 aligns across 7 bases. The V gene end was trimmed by 6 bases and the J gene end by 5 bases; junction bases not matched to a gene: 9. This CDR3 has 15 residues. Germline V gene sequence: CDR1 MNHEY, CDR2 SMNVEV (reference sequence). CDR3: CASSPLDRLNEKLFF. The DNA of the CDR3 is TGTGCCAGCAGCCCTCTGGACAGGTTAAATGAAAAACTGTTTTTT.

This rearrangement joins TRBV5-4 to TRBJ2-7; D possibly corresponds to TRBD1 (5 bases). This CDR3 spans 12 amino acids. Trimming removed 4 bases from V and 7 bases from J, with 12 bases in between. Germline V gives CDR1 SGHNT, CDR2 YYREEE (reference sequence). The CDR3 bases are TGTGCCAGCAGCATGGACACCGGTGAGCAGTACTTC. Translating gives CASSMDTGEQYF.

The rearrangement joins TRBV6-5 to TRBJ2-7; D remains ambiguous. The V and J ends lost 4 bases and 2 bases respectively, with 6 bases between them. The CDR3 extends over 12 amino acids. Germline CDR1 MNHEY, CDR2 SVGAGI. For the CDR3, the DNA is TGTGCCAGCAGTTCGCAACCCTACGAGCAGTACTTC. Its protein product is CASSSQPYEQYF.

The chain couples TRBV6-4 to TRBJ2-7; the match to TRBD2 covers 9 bases. J was trimmed by 4 bases and V by 7 bases; bases with no gene match: 11. CDR3 length equals 15 residues. Germline-derived CDR1 and CDR2 are MRHNA and SNTAGT. CDR3 in DNA: TGTGCCAGCAAAACAGGCGGGAGGGCGGGTTACGAGCAGTACTTC. It yields the protein CASKTGGRAGYEQYF.

The V call is TRBV4-3, the J call TRBJ1-1; TRBD1 matches at 8 bases. Unmatched junction bases numbered 10, after V lost 3 bases and J lost 1 base. Germline values: CDR1 LGHNA, CDR2 YSLEER. The CDR3 has 17 amino acids. The CDR3 DNA reads as TGCGCCAGCAGCCAGGACTTTCTCGGACAGGGGAACACTGAAGCTTTCTTT. Amino acids: CASSQDFLGQGNTEAFF.

Points on this clone: At the DNA level, this CDR3 is encoded by other sequences in the same sample as well. The J gene is TRBJ2-1, the V gene TRBV27; no firm D call. The germline gives CDR1 MNHEY, CDR2 SMNVEV (reference sequence). The V and J ends lost 6 bases and 0 bases respectively, with 12 bases between them. The CDR3 extends over 15 amino acids. The CDR3 bases are TGTGCCAGCAGCTTGACCCCAAGCTCCTACAATGAGCAGTTCTTC. This codes for CASSLTPSSYNEQFF.

The chain uses TRBV4-1 and TRBJ2-7, with D uncertain. V was pared by 4 bases and J by 0 bases, with 10 bases between. This CDR3 contains 14 residues. CDR1 is MGHRA and CDR2 is YSYEKL in the germline V gene. The CDR3 loop reads CASSPLLSSYEQYF. For the CDR3, the DNA is TGCGCCAGCAGCCCCCTCCTTAGCTCCTACGAGCAGTACTTC.

V and J are TRBV19 and TRBJ2-7, with D unresolved. This CDR3 comprises 14 residues. V was trimmed by 2 bases and J by 2 bases, leaving 10 bases between them. The germline V gene has CDR1 LNHDA and CDR2 SQIVND (reference sequence). This CDR3 is CASSIRYPTYEQYF. DNA for the CDR3: TGTGCCAGTAGTATAAGATATCCCACCTACGAGCAGTACTTC.